Given below is one T cell receptor (beta chain) in context. Its matching antigen is unknown. The memory T cells were sequenced right after ex vivo isolation, without culture. Clones were read by immunoSEQ multiplex PCR, and TCRdb kept only the in-frame ones, dropping some. The profile shows 20,000 to 25,000 clones, around 86% of them singletons. This record comes from a study of CD4 T cell repertoires in COVID-19. Background on the study: Other coronavirus spike proteins restimulated relabeled CFSE-low cells expanded with IL-2 for 10 days. Study results and limitations: In SARS-CoV and/or HKU1 spike cultures, between roughly 6 and 26% of SARS-CoV-2 clonotypes reappeared. Sharing of several most expanded SARS-CoV-2-reactive clonotypes across memory subsets suggested intraclonal diversification.

J lost 6 bases, V lost 6 bases, and 8 bases had no gene match. This CDR3 is built from 14 residues. Germline lookup yields CDR1 KGHSH and CDR2 LQKENI. The receptor comes from a human donor who had COVID-19. The J gene is TRBJ2-1, the V gene TRBV18; 7 positions match TRBD2. Sequencing was performed on central memory CD4+ T cells from blood, taken before the COVID-19 pandemic. Written as DNA, the CDR3 is TGTGCCAGCTCTAGAGGACGGGAGGCCAATGAGCAGTTCTTC. Translation: CASSRGREANEQFF.